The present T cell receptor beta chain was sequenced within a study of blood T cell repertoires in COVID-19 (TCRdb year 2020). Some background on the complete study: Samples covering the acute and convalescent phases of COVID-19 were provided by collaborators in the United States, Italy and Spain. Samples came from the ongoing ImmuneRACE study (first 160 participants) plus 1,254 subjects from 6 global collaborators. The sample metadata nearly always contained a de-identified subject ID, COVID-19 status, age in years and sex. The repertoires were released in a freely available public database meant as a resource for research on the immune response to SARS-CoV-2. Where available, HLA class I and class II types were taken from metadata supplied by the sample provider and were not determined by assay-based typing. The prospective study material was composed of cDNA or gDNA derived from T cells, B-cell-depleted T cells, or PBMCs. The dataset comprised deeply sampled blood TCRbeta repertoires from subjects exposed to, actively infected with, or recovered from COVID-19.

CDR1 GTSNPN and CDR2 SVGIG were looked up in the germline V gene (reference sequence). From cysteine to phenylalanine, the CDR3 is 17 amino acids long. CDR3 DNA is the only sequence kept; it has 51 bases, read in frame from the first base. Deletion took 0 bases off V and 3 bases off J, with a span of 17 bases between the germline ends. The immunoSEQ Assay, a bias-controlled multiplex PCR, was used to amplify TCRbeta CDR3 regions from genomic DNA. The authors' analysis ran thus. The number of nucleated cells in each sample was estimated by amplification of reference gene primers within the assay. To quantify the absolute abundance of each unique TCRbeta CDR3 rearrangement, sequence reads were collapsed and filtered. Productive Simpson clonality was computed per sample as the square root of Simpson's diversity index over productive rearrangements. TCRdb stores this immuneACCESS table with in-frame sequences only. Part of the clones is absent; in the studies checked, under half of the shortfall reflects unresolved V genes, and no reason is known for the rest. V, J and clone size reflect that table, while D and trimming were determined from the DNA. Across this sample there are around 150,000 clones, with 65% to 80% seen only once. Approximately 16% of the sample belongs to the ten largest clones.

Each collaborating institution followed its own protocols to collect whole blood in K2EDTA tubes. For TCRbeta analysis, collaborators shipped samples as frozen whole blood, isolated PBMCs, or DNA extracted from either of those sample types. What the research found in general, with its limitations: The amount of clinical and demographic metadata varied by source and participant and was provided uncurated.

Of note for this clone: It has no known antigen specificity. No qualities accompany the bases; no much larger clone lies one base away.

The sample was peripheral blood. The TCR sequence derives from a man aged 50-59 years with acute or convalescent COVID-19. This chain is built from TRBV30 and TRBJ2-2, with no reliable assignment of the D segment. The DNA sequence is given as TGTGCCTGGAGTGTACAAAAGAGACACTGGGACACCGGGGAGCTGTTTTTT. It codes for CAWSVQKRHWDTGELFF. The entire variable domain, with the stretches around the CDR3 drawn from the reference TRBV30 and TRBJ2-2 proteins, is SQTIHQWPATLVQPVGSPLSLECTVEGTSNPNLYWYRQAAGRGLQLLFYSVGIGQISSEVPQNLSASRPQDRQFILSSKKLLLSDSGFYLCAWSVQKRHWDTGELFFGEGSRLTVL.